The 23 T cell receptor beta chains presented below share a single source sample, sequenced in a study of sequential checkpoint blockade in melanoma (dated by TCRdb to between 2018 and 2021). The treatment or condition label of this sample denotes: randomized to nivolumab then ipilimumab (arm A) or the reverse (arm B). The receptor library was made with the immunoSEQ multiplex PCR assay. The clones in this table, taken by TCRdb from immuneACCESS, are in-frame only. Not every clone is retained; where verified, under half of the shortfall comes from an unresolved V gene, and the cause of the rest is unknown. Within this sample are approximately 9,300 clones, with more than 70% of them counted one time only. About 12% of the sample comes from the top ten. The starting material was CD8+ T cells sorted from blood (inferred from file names), obtained from a patient given nivolumab and ipilimumab in sequence. All receptors derive from a human donor with melanoma.

The CDR3 sequence: CASSFPRAGTSTDTQYF. CDR3 sequence (DNA): TGTGCCAGCAGCTTCCCTAGGGCGGGAACTAGCACAGATACGCAGTATTTT. The V call is TRBV5-4, the J call TRBJ2-3, with a weak D call TRBD2 (6 bases). The CDR3 has 17 amino acids. CDR1 SGHNT and CDR2 YYREEE come from the germline V gene (reference sequence). The V end was cut by 2 bases, the J end by 0 bases, with 16 bases between.

The J gene is TRBJ2-5, the V gene TRBV27; TRBD1 matches 7 bases. Judging by the DNA end, TRBJ2-7 fits better; the J call may be wrong. The CDR3 sequence is 13 residues long. The germline CDR1 and CDR2 sequences are MNHEY and SMNVEV (reference sequence). The chain's CDR3 is CASSLQGGHEQYF. CDR3 nucleotides: TGTGCCAGCAGTTTACAAGGGGGCCACGAGCAGTACTTC.

The gene calls are TRBV7-9 and TRBJ2-7; 8 bases align to TRBD2. This CDR3 is built from 15 residues. Trimming took 5 bases from V and 4 from J; bases not matched to a gene: 10. Germline values: CDR1 SEHNR, CDR2 FQNEAQ (reference sequence). The CDR3 sequence is CASSHPGGAWYEQYF. The CDR3 bases are TGTGCCAGCAGCCACCCCGGGGGGGCTTGGTACGAGCAGTACTTC.

The chain joins TRBV6-5 to TRBJ2-2; TRBD1 matches 7 bases. J lost 3 bases, V lost 5 bases, and 3 bases had no gene match. This CDR3 comprises 14 residues. Germline V lookup: CDR1 MNHEY, CDR2 SVGAGI. The chain's CDR3 is CASSPTGYTGELFF. As DNA, the CDR3 is TGTGCCAGCAGTCCGACAGGGTACACCGGGGAGCTGTTTTTT.

V is TRBV27 and J is TRBJ1-2; tentatively, D is TRBD1 (6 bases). CDR1 and CDR2 (germline): MNHEY, SMNVEV (reference sequence). The CDR3 loop spans 15 amino acids. The V end lost 1 base, the J end lost 4 bases, and 13 bases lay between the germline ends. CDR3 bases: TGTGCCAGCAGTTTATTGCCTGGGGGCGCCTATGGCTACACCTTC. Translated, it gives CASSLLPGGAYGYTF.

This clone was observed once. The V call is TRBV5-6, the J call TRBJ2-5; 8 bases fit TRBD2. CDR1 and CDR2 (germline): SGHDT, YYEEEE. This CDR3 spans 15 amino acids. V shed 3 bases and J 3 bases; nucleotides not matched to a gene: 7. The CDR3 DNA sequence: TGTGCCAGCAGCTCTCCGGGACTAGACGAAGAGACCCAGTACTTC. This codes for CASSSPGLDEETQYF.

The chain links TRBV28 to TRBJ2-5; D gene ambiguous. Germline CDR1 is MDHEN and CDR2 is SYDVKM. The CDR3 covers 13 residues. The V and J ends lost 5 bases and 4 bases respectively, with 11 bases between them. CDR3 in amino acids: CASSLQLIETQYF. The DNA for the CDR3 is TGTGCCAGCAGTCTACAACTAATAGAGACCCAGTACTTC.

V is TRBV7-9 and J is TRBJ1-3; TRBD1 is a possible D gene (5 bases). The CDR3 consists of 14 residues. The V gene's germline CDR1 is SEHNR and CDR2 FQNEAQ (reference sequence). The V and J ends lost 10 bases and 0 bases respectively, with 13 bases between them. For the CDR3, the DNA is TGTGCCATACAGGCTACCTACTCTGGAAACACCATATATTTT. Encoded protein: CAIQATYSGNTIYF.

V usage is TRBV7-3 and J usage is TRBJ1-5; D ambiguous. Trimming took 2 bases from V and 5 from J, leaving 13 bases between them. Germline V gene sequence: CDR1 SGHTA, CDR2 FQGTGA. The CDR3 covers 15 residues. CDR3 sequence reads: CASSLLGGYDQPQHF. DNA of the CDR3: TGTGCCAGCAGCTTACTTGGAGGTTACGATCAGCCCCAGCATTTT. Full variable domain (missing parts from reference TRBV7-3 and TRBJ1-5): GAGVSQTPSNKVTEKGKYVELRCDPISGHTALYWYRQSLGQGPEFLIYFQGTGAADDSGLPNDRFFAVRPEGSVSTLKIQRTERGDSAVYLCASSLLGGYDQPQHFGDGTRLSIL.

The chain is built from TRBV30 and TRBJ2-1, with D uncertain. Trimming removed 0 bases from V and 8 bases from J, with 5 bases in between. Germline V gene sequence: CDR1 GTSNPN, CDR2 SVGIG (reference sequence). This CDR3 region has 11 residues. The CDR3 coding sequence is TGTGCCTGGAGTGTAACTCATGAGCAGTTCTTC. Residues: CAWSVTHEQFF.

The rearrangement uses TRBV30 and TRBJ1-3; D uncertain. CDR3 length equals 12 residues. V was cut by 5 bases and J by 0 bases, with 5 bases left in between. The germline V gene has CDR1 GTSNPN and CDR2 SVGIG (reference sequence). The CDR3 here is CAWVDSGNTIYF. The CDR3 DNA reads TGTGCCTGGGTAGACTCTGGAAACACCATATATTTT. The full variable domain, completed using reference TRBV30 and TRBJ1-3, is SQTIHQWPATLVQPVGSPLSLECTVEGTSNPNLYWYRQAAGRGLQLLFYSVGIGQISSEVPQNLSASRPQDRQFILSSKKLLLSDSGFYLCAWVDSGNTIYFGEGSWLTVV.

For the CDR3, the DNA is TGTGCCTGGAGTGTAACAGGGGATCAGCCCCAGCATTTT. Amino acid sequence: CAWSVTGDQPQHF. The chain links TRBV30 to TRBJ1-5; TRBD1 agrees at 7 bases. Germline CDR1 reads GTSNPN; CDR2 reads SVGIG (reference sequence). Trimming cost V 0 bases and J 5 bases; bases outside gene matches: 1. CDR3 size: 13 residues.

This clone was picked up one time. The V and J genes are TRBV6-5 and TRBJ1-3; TRBD1 is a possible D gene (6 bases). Deletions cut 6 bases from V and 4 bases from J, with 13 bases between. Germline V lookup: CDR1 MNHEY, CDR2 SVGAGI. The CDR3 contains 14 residues. Written as DNA, the CDR3 is TGTGCCAGCAGCTATGGGACAAGCGGAAACACCATATATTTT. Amino acids: CASSYGTSGNTIYF.

The chain is built from TRBV9 and TRBJ1-1; D is possibly TRBD1 (5 bases). With 2 bases removed from V and 5 bases from J, the gap between germline ends came to 13 bases. The CDR3 consists of 14 residues. Germline CDR1 SGDLS, CDR2 YYNGEE. The CDR3 loop reads CASSVEGRETEAFF. The CDR3 bases are TGTGCCAGCAGCGTCGAGGGGAGGGAAACTGAAGCTTTCTTT.

There are a few counts of this clone. V is TRBV6-6 and J is TRBJ2-5; D may be TRBD2 (5 bases). Germline CDR1 is MNHNY and CDR2 is SVGAGI (reference sequence). Deletions cut 5 bases from V and 4 bases from J, with 20 bases between. There are 16 residues in the CDR3. The CDR3, as DNA: TGTGCCAGCAGTCCCCGGACTCCCCACCAAGGAGAGACCCAGTACTTC. Protein product: CASSPRTPHQGETQYF.

V usage is TRBV7-6 and J usage is TRBJ2-7; D remains ambiguous. Germline lookup yields CDR1 SGHVS and CDR2 FNYEAQ. The CDR3 is 16 amino acids. Trimming took off 0 bases at V and 0 bases at J, with 12 bases between the two ends. CDR3 sequence reads: CASSLALGEISYEQYF. CDR3 nucleotide sequence: TGTGCCAGCAGCTTAGCGCTGGGCGAGATCTCCTACGAGCAGTACTTC. Together with reference TRBV7-6 and TRBJ2-7, the CDR3 gives the full variable domain: GAGVSQSPRYKVTKRGQDVALRCDPISGHVSLYWYRQALGQGPEFLTYFNYEAQQDKSGLPNDRFSAERPEGSISTLTIQRTEQRDSAMYRCASSLALGEISYEQYFGPGTRLTVT.

This clone was observed a single time. The chain has TRBV5-6 and TRBJ2-2, with D maybe TRBD1 (5 bases). V lost 3 bases and J 1 base, leaving 10 bases between the germline ends. CDR1 and CDR2 from the germline V gene are SGHDT and YYEEEE. The CDR3 totals 15 residues. The CDR3 nucleotides are TGTGCCAGCAGCTCCCCGACAGAGAACACCGGGGAGCTGTTTTTT. Translated, it gives CASSSPTENTGELFF. The full variable domain, in which reference TRBV5-6 and TRBJ2-2 provide the parts outside the CDR3, is DAGVTQSPTHLIKTRGQQVTLRCSPKSGHDTVSWYQQALGQGPQFIFQYYEEEERQRGNFPDRFSGHQFPNYSSELNVNALLLGDSALYLCASSSPTENTGELFFGEGSRLTVL.

V and J are TRBV7-6 and TRBJ1-2; weak D call: TRBD1 (5 bases). Trimming left V 6 bases short and J 4 bases short, with 12 bases between. Germline CDR1 and CDR2: SGHVS and FNYEAQ. This CDR3 is built from 13 residues. The CDR3 protein is CASSKGAVYGYTF. In DNA, the CDR3 is TGTGCCAGCAGTAAAGGGGCAGTCTATGGCTACACCTTC. Full variable domain (outside the CDR3, taken from reference TRBV7-6 and TRBJ1-2): GAGVSQSPRYKVTKRGQDVALRCDPISGHVSLYWYRQALGQGPEFLTYFNYEAQQDKSGLPNDRFSAERPEGSISTLTIQRTEQRDSAMYRCASSKGAVYGYTFGSGTRLTVV.

The rearrangement links TRBV29-1 to TRBJ1-2; TRBD1 agrees at 7 bases. There are 19 residues in the CDR3. CDR1 is SQVTM and CDR2 is ANQGSEA in the germline V gene. V was clipped by 5 bases and J by 1 base; unmatched bases: 22. The CDR3: CSVQGGQPSTGSLNYGYTF. As DNA, the CDR3 is TGCAGCGTTCAGGGGGGACAGCCCTCTACCGGGTCCCTTAACTATGGCTACACCTTC.

The chain uses TRBV27 and TRBJ2-7, with unresolved D. The CDR3 sequence is 15 residues long. CDR1 and CDR2 (germline): MNHEY, SMNVEV (reference sequence). Trimming left V 5 bases short and J 2 bases short, with 16 bases between. CDR3: CASSLTASGTYEQYF. The CDR3 DNA sequence: TGTGCCAGCAGTCTTACAGCCTCTGGTACCTACGAGCAGTACTTC.

The chain links TRBV7-2 to TRBJ2-7; D call uncertain. The CDR3 contains 15 residues. Trimming removed 0 bases at V and 2 bases at J, with 11 bases between. From germline, CDR1 is SGHTA and CDR2 FQGNSA. The CDR3 bases are TGTGCCAGCAGCTTAGCTGGAGCCCCCGCCTACGAGCAGTACTTC. It yields the protein CASSLAGAPAYEQYF.

The J gene is TRBJ1-1, the V gene TRBV9, with D possibly matching TRBD1 (5 bases). CDR3 length: 17 residues. V gave up 0 bases and J gave up 0 bases, with 15 bases separating them. CDR1 is SGDLS and CDR2 is YYNGEE in the germline V gene. The CDR3 is CASSVGGMGHMNTEAFF. Here the CDR3 DNA reads TGTGCCAGCAGCGTAGGAGGTATGGGGCACATGAACACTGAAGCTTTCTTT.

This chain joins TRBV4-1 and TRBJ1-2; 9 bases agree with TRBD1. This CDR3 has 13 amino acids. V shed 6 bases and J 1 base; nucleotides not matched to a gene: 0. Germline assignment: CDR1 MGHRA and CDR2 YSYEKL. The CDR3: CASRGQGNYGYTF. The DNA of the CDR3 is TGCGCCAGCAGGGGACAGGGTAACTATGGCTACACCTTC.